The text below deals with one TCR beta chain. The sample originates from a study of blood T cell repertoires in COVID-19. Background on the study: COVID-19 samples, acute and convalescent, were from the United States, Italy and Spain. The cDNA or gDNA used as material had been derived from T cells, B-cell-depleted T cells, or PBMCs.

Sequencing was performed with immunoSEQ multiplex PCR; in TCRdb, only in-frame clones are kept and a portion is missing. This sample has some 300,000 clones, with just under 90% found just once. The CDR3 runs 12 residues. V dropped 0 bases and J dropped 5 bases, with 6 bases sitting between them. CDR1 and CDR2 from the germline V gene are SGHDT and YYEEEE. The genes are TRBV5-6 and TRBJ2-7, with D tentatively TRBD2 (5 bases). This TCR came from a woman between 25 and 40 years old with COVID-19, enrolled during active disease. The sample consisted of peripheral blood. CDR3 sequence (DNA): TGTGCCAGCAGCTTGGGCGGGCACGAGCAGTACTTC. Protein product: CASSLGGHEQYF.